The entry below gives a single T cell receptor (beta chain) sequence along with its context. The entry originates in a study of human T cells and chemical hapten exposure. This CDR3 is built from 14 residues. V lost 5 bases and J 3 bases, leaving 10 bases between the germline ends. Germline V gene data show CDR1 as KGHSH and CDR2 as LQKENI. Time point reported: patch test 3, about 24 weeks after DPC sensitization. Treatment noted: therapeutic diphenylcyclopropenone sensitization with weekly scalp DPC. Using its own MiXCR run on the RACE reads, TCRdb lists one record per CDR3 protein. The table shows some 62,000 distinct CDR3 sequences, with 9.5% to 12% occurring only once.

This rearrangement joins TRBV18 to TRBJ2-2, with D perhaps matching TRBD1 or TRBD2 (5 bases each). The clonotype was recovered from a woman between 25 and 40 years old with alopecia areata. Some clones in this sample may be carry-over from other donors' samples. The specimen was whole blood, collected in connection with sensitization to the hapten diphenylcyclopropenone (DPC). The CDR3 sequence is CASSAGTDTGELFF. The CDR3 DNA reads as TGTGCCAGCTCAGCCGGGACGGACACCGGGGAGCTGTTTTTT.